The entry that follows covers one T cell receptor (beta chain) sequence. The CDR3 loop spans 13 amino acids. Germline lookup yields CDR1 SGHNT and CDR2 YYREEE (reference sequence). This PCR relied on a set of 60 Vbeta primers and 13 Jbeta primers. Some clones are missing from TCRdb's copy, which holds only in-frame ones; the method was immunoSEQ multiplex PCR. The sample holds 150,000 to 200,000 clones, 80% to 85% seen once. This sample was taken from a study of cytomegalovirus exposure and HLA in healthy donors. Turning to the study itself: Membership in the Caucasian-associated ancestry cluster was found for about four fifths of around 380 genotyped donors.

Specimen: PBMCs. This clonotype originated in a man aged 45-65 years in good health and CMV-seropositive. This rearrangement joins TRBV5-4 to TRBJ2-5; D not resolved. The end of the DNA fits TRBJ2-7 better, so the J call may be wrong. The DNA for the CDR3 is TGTGCCAGCAGCTCCGCCCCATCCTACGAGCAGTACTTC. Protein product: CASSSAPSYEQYF.